These 15 T cell receptor beta chains came from one sample sequenced in a study of blood T cell repertoires in COVID-19. Profiling relied on immunoSEQ multiplex PCR, and the TCRdb table lists in-frame clones only, not all of them. The table lists roughly 80,000 clones, around 83% of them singletons. Sequences were obtained from peripheral blood. Receptors were obtained from a human donor in a cohort sampled during active COVID-19.

The chain couples TRBV2 to TRBJ2-1, with 12 bases lining up with TRBD2. J lost 4 bases, V lost 5 bases, and 3 bases had no gene match. Germline loops: CDR1 SNHLY, CDR2 FYNNEI. This CDR3 region has 15 residues. The CDR3 bases are TGTGCCAGCAGTCTAGGACTAGCGGGGTACAATGAGCAGTTCTTC. This codes for CASSLGLAGYNEQFF.

The chain employs TRBV7-2 and TRBJ2-7, with TRBD1 as a possible D gene (5 bases). CDR1 is SGHTA and CDR2 is FQGNSA in the germline V gene. The CDR3 consists of 14 residues. The V and J ends lost 3 bases and 1 base respectively, with 10 bases between them. In nucleotides, the CDR3 is TGTGCCAGCAGCTTGTCAGGGAAATCCTACGAGCAGTACTTC. Translation gives CASSLSGKSYEQYF.

The CDR3 loop is CASSYSQGNTEAFF. In DNA form, the CDR3 reads TGTGCCAGCAGCTATTCACAGGGGAACACTGAAGCTTTCTTT. This chain uses TRBV6-5 with TRBJ1-1; D is possibly TRBD1 (6 bases). The CDR3 sequence is 14 residues long. Germline V gene data show CDR1 as MNHEY and CDR2 as SVGAGI. V lost 6 bases and J lost 1, with 12 bases in between.

The rearrangement joins TRBV7-2 to TRBJ2-4; D unclear. This CDR3 is built from 17 residues. Per germline, CDR1 SGHTA and CDR2 FQGNSA. With 5 bases removed from V and 0 bases from J, the gap between germline ends came to 17 bases. The CDR3: CASSVGSGVLAKNIQYF. The DNA of the CDR3 is TGTGCCAGCAGCGTCGGCTCGGGTGTTCTAGCCAAAAACATTCAGTACTTC.

The rearrangement uses TRBV24-1 and TRBJ2-3; unclear D gene. The CDR3 consists of 13 residues. Germline-derived CDR1 and CDR2 are KGHDR and SFDVKD. Trimming took off 4 bases at V and 6 bases at J, with 10 bases between the two ends. This chain's CDR3 is CATSDAGRDTQYF. CDR3 coding DNA: TGTGCCACCAGTGACGCAGGCCGGGATACGCAGTATTTT.

The chain recombines TRBV4-1 with TRBJ1-5, with D possibly matching TRBD1 (6 bases). Germline CDR1 and CDR2: MGHRA and YSYEKL. CDR3 size: 16 residues. The V gene lost 3 bases and the J gene lost 5 bases, with 17 bases spanning the gap. The CDR3, as DNA: TGCGCCAGCAGCCAGGCCCTTTGGAAGGGGGATCAGCCCCAGCATTTT. As protein: CASSQALWKGDQPQHF.

The CDR3 loop is CSVVPTSREQYF. In DNA form, the CDR3 reads TGCAGCGTTGTCCCTACATCGCGGGAGCAGTACTTC. This chain links TRBV29-1 with TRBJ2-7; D gene uncertain. This CDR3 region has 12 residues. Deletions cut 4 bases from V and 7 bases from J, with 14 bases between. CDR1 is SQVTM, CDR2 ANQGSEA, per germline.

The CDR3: CASSIRGTGGVYGYTF. CDR3 DNA: TGTGCCAGTAGTATACGCGGGACAGGGGGCGTCTATGGCTACACCTTC. The chain employs TRBV19 and TRBJ1-2, with 12 bases matching TRBD1. In germline, CDR1 is LNHDA, CDR2 SQIVND (reference sequence). Germline trimming cut 2 bases from V and 4 bases from J; bases unmatched to any gene: 5. CDR3 length equals 16 residues.

This clone has a handful of counts. V usage is TRBV4-2 and J usage is TRBJ2-2; 11 bases line up with TRBD2. The junction had 12 bases not matched to a gene; V was cut back by 4 bases and J by 5 bases. Germline assignment: CDR1 LGHNA and CDR2 YNFKEQ. CDR3 length: 18 residues. DNA of the CDR3: TGTGCCAGCAGCCTCGTATATAGCGGGAGGGCCGGAACCGGGGAGCTGTTTTTT. Its translation is CASSLVYSGRAGTGELFF.

Points on this clone: Other DNA sequences of this sample code for an identical CDR3. The gene calls are TRBV2 and TRBJ1-2, with no clear D. V was clipped by 6 bases and J by 1 base, with 6 bases between them. This CDR3 has 12 residues. Germline CDR1 SNHLY, CDR2 FYNNEI. CDR3 bases: TGTGCCAGCAGCCCGCGTAACTATGGCTACACCTTC. Translating it yields CASSPRNYGYTF.

V and J are TRBV11-2 and TRBJ2-1; weak D call: TRBD2 (6 bases). CDR3 length: 17 amino acids. Germline V gives CDR1 SGHAT, CDR2 FQNNGV. The V and J ends lost 4 bases and 1 base respectively, with 17 bases between them. CDR3 sequence (DNA): TGTGCCAGCAGCTCCCGTAGGCGGGGTTGGTCCTACAATGAGCAGTTCTTC. It encodes CASSSRRRGWSYNEQFF.

The V gene is TRBV7-2, the J gene TRBJ2-7; the D gene is possibly TRBD1 (6 bases). V gave up 1 base and J gave up 0 bases, with 13 bases separating them. CDR1 and CDR2 (germline): SGHTA, FQGNSA. The CDR3 is 16 amino acids. The CDR3 DNA reads as TGTGCCAGCAGCTTAGGAGCAGGGGACGTCTCCTACGAGCAGTACTTC. This sequence encodes CASSLGAGDVSYEQYF.

The gene calls are TRBV30 and TRBJ1-1; D not certain. The CDR3 totals 11 residues. Germline V gene data show CDR1 as GTSNPN and CDR2 as SVGIG (reference sequence). Trimming removed 1 base from V and 5 bases from J, with 5 bases in between. CDR3 sequence: CAWSGQTEAFF. The CDR3 DNA follows: TGTGCCTGGAGTGGGCAGACTGAAGCTTTCTTT.

This clone appeared a single time. The chain joins TRBV4-1 to TRBJ2-7; D is possibly TRBD2 (5 bases). This CDR3 has 13 amino acids. With 4 bases removed from V and 5 bases from J, the gap between germline ends came to 12 bases. Germline V gene lookup returns CDR1 MGHRA and CDR2 YSYEKL. The CDR3 loop reads CASSPRGEDEQYF. CDR3 nucleotides: TGCGCCAGCAGCCCCCGGGGAGAAGACGAGCAGTACTTC.

The V gene is TRBV9, the J gene TRBJ2-7, with a weak D call TRBD1 (5 bases). Germline V CDR1 and CDR2: SGDLS, YYNGEE. The V end lost 3 bases, the J end lost 4 bases, and 20 bases lay between the germline ends. The CDR3 contains 16 residues. CDR3 region: CASSATVQGSPYEQYF. In DNA, the CDR3 is TGTGCCAGCAGCGCTACCGTCCAGGGTTCCCCATACGAGCAGTACTTC.